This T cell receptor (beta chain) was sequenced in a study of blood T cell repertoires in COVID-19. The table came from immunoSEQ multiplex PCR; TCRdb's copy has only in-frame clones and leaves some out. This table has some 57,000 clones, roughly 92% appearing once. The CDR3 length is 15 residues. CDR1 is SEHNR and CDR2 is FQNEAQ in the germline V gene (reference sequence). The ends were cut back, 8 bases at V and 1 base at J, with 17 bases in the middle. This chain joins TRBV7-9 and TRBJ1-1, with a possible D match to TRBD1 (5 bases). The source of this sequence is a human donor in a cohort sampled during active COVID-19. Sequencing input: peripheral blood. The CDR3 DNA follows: TGTGCCAGCCGTCCCGGGGGAGGGCCGAACACTGAAGCTTTCTTT. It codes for CASRPGGGPNTEAFF. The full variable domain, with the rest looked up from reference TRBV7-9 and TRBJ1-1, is DTGVSQNPRHKITKRGQNVTFRCDPISEHNRLYWYRQTLGQGPEFLTYFQNEAQLEKSRLLSDRFSAERPKGSFSTLEIQRTEQGDSAMYLCASRPGGGPNTEAFFGQGTRLTVV.